Listed below are T cell receptor beta chains from one sample, sequenced in a study of radiation and T cells in renal cell carcinoma. Repertoires were generated with immunoSEQ multiplex PCR, while TCRdb's copy carries only in-frame clones and drops some. This table has over 120,000 clones, approximately 86% appearing once. This specimen was blood, taken from a patient whose treatment included radiotherapy and nephrectomy. All receptors come from a woman aged 45 to 65 with renal cell carcinoma. CDR3s include the opening cysteine and the closing phenylalanine or tryptophan. The D gene is left open where the match is weak.

TRBV7-2	-	TRBJ2-7	TGTGCCAGCAGCTTAAATGCAGAGCAGTACTTC	CASSLNAEQYF
TRBV7-2	TRBD1	TRBJ2-7	TGTGCCAGCAGCTCAAGCAGGGGGTACGAGCAGTACTTC	CASSSSRGYEQYF
TRBV18	-	TRBJ1-2	TGTGCCAGCTCACCATCGGACTATGGCTACACCTTC	CASSPSDYGYTF
TRBV29-1	TRBD1	TRBJ2-5	TGCAGCGTTCCCGTAGTGTTAGGGGGCGTAAAGACCCAGTACTTC	CSVPVVLGGVKTQYF
TRBV11-2	-	TRBJ1-3	TGTGCCAGCAGCCAGTCGGGAAGAAACACCATATATTTT	CASSQSGRNTIYF
TRBV23-1	-	TRBJ1-3	TGCGCCAGCAGTCTTCTCCTCGCAGGGGCCCCGGACACCATATATTTT	CASSLLLAGAPDTIYF
TRBV28	-	TRBJ1-1	TGTGCCAGCAGTTCGCCTGGCTCGGGCACTGAAGCTTTCTTT	CASSSPGSGTEAFF
TRBV19	-	TRBJ2-5	TGTGCCAGTAGTATAGATAGCGACATCCAAGAGACCCAGTACTTC	CASSIDSDIQETQYF
TRBV5-5	-	TRBJ2-3	TGTGCCAGCAGCTTTCCCCCGGGGCTAAGGACAGATACGCAGTATTTT	CASSFPPGLRTDTQYF
TRBV10-1	-	TRBJ1-5	TGCGCCAGCCATGGAGGTAGCAATCAGCCCCAGCATTTT	CASHGGSNQPQHF
TRBV19	-	TRBJ2-3	TGTGCCAGTAGTAAAACTGTTAGCACAGATACGCAGTATTTT	CASSKTVSTDTQYF
TRBV7-9	TRBD2	TRBJ2-7	TGTGCCAGCAGCTTAAAGTCTAGCGGGGCCAACTTC	CASSLKSSGANF
TRBV6-8	-	TRBJ2-5	TGTGCCAGCAGTTCTGAAAGGGGGATCCCGGAGACCCAGTACTTC	CASSSERGIPETQYF
TRBV18	-	TRBJ1-5	TGTGCCAGCTCATCGGACGGGACCTACCCCCAGCATTTT	CASSSDGTYPQHF
TRBV7-9	TRBD1	TRBJ1-1	TGTGCCAGCAGCCCACAGGGGGTTGTGAACACTGAAGCTTTCTTT	CASSPQGVVNTEAFF
TRBV18	TRBD1	TRBJ2-1	TGTGCCAGCTCACCTGGGACAGGGAATTCCTACAATGAGCAGTTCTTC	CASSPGTGNSYNEQFF
TRBV7-2	-	TRBJ1-5	TGTGCCAGCAGCCCGACGGGGACATCAAATCAGCCCCAGCATTTT	CASSPTGTSNQPQHF
TRBV18	-	TRBJ2-2	TGTGCCAGCTCACCAAACACTCCAAACACCGGGGAGCTGTTTTTT	CASSPNTPNTGELFF
TRBV10-3	TRBD2	TRBJ2-2	TGTGCCATCAGCCGCGGGACTAGCGGGGGAAACACCGGGGAGCTGTTTTTT	CAISRGTSGGNTGELFF
TRBV5-6	-	TRBJ1-5	TGTGCCAGCAGCTTGTGGTGGCAGGCGGGTGGCAATCAGCCCCAGCATTTT	CASSLWWQAGGNQPQHF
TRBV7-3	-	TRBJ2-1	TGTGCCAGCAGCTTGGGGGGCCCCAATGAGCAGTTCTTC	CASSLGGPNEQFF
TRBV11-3	TRBD1	TRBJ2-1	TGTGCCAGCAGCCGCACAGGGGACTACAATGAGCAGTTCTTC	CASSRTGDYNEQFF
TRBV4-1	-	TRBJ2-1	TGCGCCAGCAGCCTCCGACTAAGCTCCTACAATGAGCAGTTCTTC	CASSLRLSSYNEQFF
TRBV5-6	-	TRBJ2-6	TGTGCCAGCAGCTTGGGCTCTGGGGCCAACGTCCTGACTTTC	CASSLGSGANVLTF
TRBV5-1	TRBD1	TRBJ1-4	TGCGCCAGCAGCGGAGGACAGGGGGCGTCGAATGAAAAACTGTTTTTT	CASSGGQGASNEKLFF
TRBV6-6	-	TRBJ1-5	TGTGCCAGCAGTAGACACACGGATCAGCCCCAGCATTTT	CASSRHTDQPQHF
TRBV7-2	-	TRBJ2-5	TGTGCCAGCAGCTTAGCCAGAGAGGAGACCCAGTACTTC	CASSLAREETQYF
TRBV7-2	TRBD2	TRBJ2-4	TGTGCCAGCAGCTTACCAGCGGGGGGGCCAACAAACATTCAGTACTTC	CASSLPAGGPTNIQYF